The 13 T cell receptor beta chains below all came from one sample that was sequenced in a study of breast tumors, draining lymph nodes, adjacent tissues. TCRdb passed the multiplex PCR reads through MiXCR, listing each CDR3 protein once. There are approximately 45,000 distinct CDR3 sequences in the sample; 20% to 25% occur only once, and roughly 8% lies in the top ten. Specimen: breast tumor tissue. The source of these receptors is a female donor with breast cancer. Some clones in this sample may be carry-over from other donors' samples.

The chain recombines TRBV4-2 with TRBJ1-2; D is ambiguous. The CDR3 runs to 14 residues. V lost 1 base and J lost 7, with 13 bases in between. Germline V gene lookup returns CDR1 LGHNA and CDR2 YNFKEQ. The CDR3 spells CASSQGGGGSGYTF. The CDR3 nucleotides read TGTGCCAGCAGCCAAGGAGGAGGTGGTTCTGGCTACACCTTC.

This clonotype was seen repeatedly, ten times or more. The V and J genes are TRBV20-1 and TRBJ2-5; D not resolved. Germline V gene sequence: CDR1 DFQATT, CDR2 SNEGSKA (reference sequence). V shed 7 bases and J shed 5 bases, with 14 bases lying between them. CDR3 length equals 12 residues. For the CDR3, the DNA is TGCAGTGTCGCAGTAGTGGGGGAGACCCAGTACTTC. Its translation: CSVAVVGETQYF.

This clonotype was seen repeatedly, ten times or more. V is TRBV14 and J is TRBJ1-6; D is uncertain. Trimming left V 0 bases short and J 8 bases short, with 14 bases between. Per germline, CDR1 SGHDN and CDR2 FVKESK. CDR3 length equals 16 residues. CDR3 DNA: TGTGCCAGCAGCCAAGATAGCAGCTGGGGTTATTCACCCCTCCACTTT. It specifies CASSQDSSWGYSPLHF.

This clonotype was seen ten or more times. The chain recombines TRBV15 with TRBJ1-4, with D uncertain. The CDR3 is 15 residues long. The ends were cut back, 0 bases at V and 3 bases at J, with 8 bases in the middle. Germline assignment: CDR1 LNHNV and CDR2 YYDKDF (reference sequence). For the CDR3, the DNA is TGTGCCACCAGCAGAGATAAGGGAGCTAATGAAAAACTGTTTTTT. It yields the protein CATSRDKGANEKLFF.

As concerns this clonotype: A much larger clone lies one base from this, so it may be a read error. This chain connects TRBV5-1 to TRBJ2-5; TRBD2 matches 13 bases. The CDR3 runs to 15 residues. CDR1 and CDR2 from the germline V gene are SGHRS and YFSETQ. For the CDR3, the DNA is TGCGCCAGCAGCCCCGGACTAGCGGGAGAAGAGACCCGGTACTTC. Residues: CASSPGLAGEETRYF.

The chain uses TRBV7-9 and TRBJ1-1; no reliable D call. The CDR3 is 12 residues long. The germline V and J ends were trimmed by 1 base and 8 bases, with 8 bases remaining between them. Per germline, CDR1 SEHNR and CDR2 FQNEAQ (reference sequence). As DNA, the CDR3 is TGTGCCAGCAGCTTAGGGGCCGAGGAAGCTTTCTTT. Its translation is CASSLGAEEAFF.

The chain uses TRBV6-4 and TRBJ2-2, with TRBD1 matching 7 bases. CDR3 length: 15 residues. Trimming at V came to 6 bases and at J to 2 bases, leaving 6 bases not matched to a gene. Looked up from germline, CDR1 is MRHNA and CDR2 is SNTAGT. CDR3 region: CASSGGQDNTGELFF. Here the CDR3 DNA reads TGTGCCAGCAGCGGTGGACAGGATAACACCGGGGAGCTGTTTTTT.

This clonotype was counted only a few times. This may come from a read error, since a much larger clone is one base off. This chain joins TRBV20-1 and TRBJ2-5, with D perhaps assigned TRBD1 or TRBD2 (6 bases each). CDR3 size: 15 residues. Germline V gives CDR1 DFQATT, CDR2 SNEGSKA (reference sequence). The CDR3 sequence: CSAIHGGEYQEAQYF. Here the CDR3 DNA reads TGCAGTGCTATCCACGGGGGCGAGTACCAAGAGGCCCAGTACTTC.

Ten or more counts support this clonotype. V and J are TRBV12-3 or TRBV12-4 and TRBJ2-1; the D is unclear. V was trimmed by 5 bases and J by 3 bases, leaving 11 bases between them. The CDR3 has 14 amino acids. The CDR3 DNA reads TGTGCCAGCAGTCCAGCTGGGGACTACAATGAGCAGTTCTTC. Translated, it gives CASSPAGDYNEQFF.

On this clonotype: A read error is likely, as this CDR3 ends without the conserved phenylalanine or tryptophan. This chain links TRBV24-1 with TRBJ1-6, with D maybe TRBD1 (6 bases). V lost 10 bases to trimming and J lost 8 bases, with 14 bases between them. This CDR3 has 13 amino acids. From germline, CDR1 is KGHDR and CDR2 SFDVKD. The CDR3 nucleotides read TGTGCCACTACCCGGGACACCGATTCACCCCTCCACTCT. It specifies CATTRDTDSPLHS.

This clonotype has at least ten counts. CDR3 loop: CASSIRDRDSIYGYTF. The CDR3, as DNA: TGTGCCAGTAGTATCCGGGACAGGGACTCTATCTATGGCTACACCTTC. The rearrangement joins TRBV19 to TRBJ1-2, with TRBD1 identical over 9 bases. V shed 3 bases and J 4 bases; nucleotides not matched to a gene: 9. Looked up from germline, CDR1 is LNHDA and CDR2 is SQIVND (reference sequence). CDR3 length equals 16 residues.

This clonotype appeared many times. V and J are TRBV9 and TRBJ1-4, with D possibly TRBD1 on 6 matching bases. Per germline, CDR1 SGDLS and CDR2 YYNGEE. There are 17 residues in the CDR3. Deletions cut 4 bases from V and 3 bases from J, with 19 bases between. The CDR3 nucleotides read TGTGCCAGCAGCCTAGAGGGGGGTGATGCAGCTAATGAAAAACTGTTTTTT. Translation: CASSLEGGDAANEKLFF.

This clonotype was seen repeatedly, ten times or more. The V gene is TRBV3-1, the J gene TRBJ2-1, with TRBD1 identical over 9 bases. With V trimmed by 1 base and J by 7 bases, 5 bases remained unmatched. The CDR3 is 15 amino acids. The germline V gene has CDR1 LGHDT and CDR2 YNNKEL (reference sequence). CDR3 region: CASSQGQGVVNEQFF. The CDR3, as DNA: TGTGCCAGCAGCCAAGGACAGGGGGTTGTTAATGAGCAGTTCTTC.